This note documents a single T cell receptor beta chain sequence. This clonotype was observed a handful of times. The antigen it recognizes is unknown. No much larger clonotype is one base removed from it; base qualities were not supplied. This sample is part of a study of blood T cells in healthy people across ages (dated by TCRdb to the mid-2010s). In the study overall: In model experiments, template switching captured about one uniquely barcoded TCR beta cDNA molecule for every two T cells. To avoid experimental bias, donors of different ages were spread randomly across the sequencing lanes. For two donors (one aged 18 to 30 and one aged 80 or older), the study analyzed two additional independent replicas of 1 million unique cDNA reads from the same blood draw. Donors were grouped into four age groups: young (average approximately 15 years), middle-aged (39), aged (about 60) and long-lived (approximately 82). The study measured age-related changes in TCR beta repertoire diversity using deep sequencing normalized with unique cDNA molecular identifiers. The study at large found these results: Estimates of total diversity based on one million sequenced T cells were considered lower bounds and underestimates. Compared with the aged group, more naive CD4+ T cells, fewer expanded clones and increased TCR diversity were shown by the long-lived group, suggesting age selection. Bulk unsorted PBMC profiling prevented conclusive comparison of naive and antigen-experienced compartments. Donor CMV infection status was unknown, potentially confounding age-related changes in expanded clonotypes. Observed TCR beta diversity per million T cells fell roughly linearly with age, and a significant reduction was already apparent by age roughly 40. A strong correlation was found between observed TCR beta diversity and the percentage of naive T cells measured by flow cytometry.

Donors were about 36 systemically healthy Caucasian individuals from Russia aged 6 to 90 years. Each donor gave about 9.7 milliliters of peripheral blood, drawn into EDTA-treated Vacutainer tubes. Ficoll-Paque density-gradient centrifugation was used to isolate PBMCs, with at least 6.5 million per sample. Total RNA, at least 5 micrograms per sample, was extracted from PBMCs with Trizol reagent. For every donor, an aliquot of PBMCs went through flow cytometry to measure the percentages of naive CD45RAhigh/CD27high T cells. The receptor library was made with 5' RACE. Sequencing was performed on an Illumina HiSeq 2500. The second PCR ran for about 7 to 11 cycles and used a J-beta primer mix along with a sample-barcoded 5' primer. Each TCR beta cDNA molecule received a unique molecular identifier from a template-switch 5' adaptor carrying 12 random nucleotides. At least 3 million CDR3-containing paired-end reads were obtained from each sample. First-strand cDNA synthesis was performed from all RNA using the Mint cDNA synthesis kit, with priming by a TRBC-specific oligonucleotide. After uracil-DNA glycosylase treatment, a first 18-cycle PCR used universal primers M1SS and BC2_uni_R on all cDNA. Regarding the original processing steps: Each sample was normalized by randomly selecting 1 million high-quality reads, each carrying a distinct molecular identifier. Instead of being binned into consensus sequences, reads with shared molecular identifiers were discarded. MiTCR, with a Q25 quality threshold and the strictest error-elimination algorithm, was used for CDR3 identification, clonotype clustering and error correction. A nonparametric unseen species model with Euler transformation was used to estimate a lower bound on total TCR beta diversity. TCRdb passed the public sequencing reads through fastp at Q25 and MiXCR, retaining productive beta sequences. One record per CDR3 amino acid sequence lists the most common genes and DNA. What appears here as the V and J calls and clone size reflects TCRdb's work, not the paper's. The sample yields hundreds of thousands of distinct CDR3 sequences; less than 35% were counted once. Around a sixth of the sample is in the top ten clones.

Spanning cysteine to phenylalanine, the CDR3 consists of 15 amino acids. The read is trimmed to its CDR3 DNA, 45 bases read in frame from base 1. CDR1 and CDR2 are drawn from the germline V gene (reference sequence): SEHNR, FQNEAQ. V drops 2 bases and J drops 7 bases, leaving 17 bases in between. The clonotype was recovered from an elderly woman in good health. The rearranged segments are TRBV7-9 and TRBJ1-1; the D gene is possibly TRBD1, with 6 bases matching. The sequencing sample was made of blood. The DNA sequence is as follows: TGTGCCAGCAGCTTAATCACAGGGCTCGGTCGTGAAGCTTTCTTT. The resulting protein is CASSLITGLGREAFF.